One and the same sample provided the 8 T cell receptor beta chains below, sequenced in a study of T cell responses to AZD1222 COVID-19 vaccine. Using immunoSEQ multiplex PCR, the repertoire was profiled, and TCRdb retains in-frame clones only, with some absent. The sample lists 85,000 to 130,000 clones; 93% were seen once. The sample was peripheral blood, taken on day 0 of AZD1222 vaccination. The receptors shown here come from an adult in good health.

The gene calls are TRBV28 and TRBJ1-1, with D uncertain. The CDR3 is made up of 13 amino acids. CDR1 is MDHEN and CDR2 is SYDVKM in the germline V gene. The germline V and J ends were trimmed by 6 bases and 6 bases, with 14 bases remaining between them. CDR3 nucleotides: TGTGCCAGCAGACAGAGGGTTTCTGCTGAAGCTTTCTTT. Its translation: CASRQRVSAEAFF. The whole variable domain, filled in from reference TRBV28 and TRBJ1-1, reads DVKVTQSSRYLVKRTGEKVFLECVQDMDHENMFWYRQDPGLGLRLIYFSYDVKMKEKGDIPEGYSVSREKKERFSLILESASTNQTSMYLCASRQRVSAEAFFGQGTRLTVV.

The V and J genes are TRBV6-1 and TRBJ1-5; D unclear. The CDR3 sequence is 17 residues long. Per the germline V gene, CDR1 is MNHNS and CDR2 is SASEGT. With 2 bases removed from V and 0 bases from J, the gap between germline ends came to 14 bases. The CDR3 sequence: CASSESVNRYSNQPQHF. The CDR3 bases are TGTGCCAGCAGTGAATCGGTTAACAGATATAGCAATCAGCCCCAGCATTTT.

This sequence joins TRBV7-9 and TRBJ1-4; D is perhaps TRBD1 (6 bases). CDR3 length: 14 amino acids. The V and J ends lost 3 bases and 6 bases respectively, with 11 bases between them. Germline CDR1 is SEHNR and CDR2 is FQNEAQ (reference sequence). DNA for the CDR3: TGTGCCAGCAGCTTTTGGGACACCGATGAAAAACTGTTTTTT. Its translation: CASSFWDTDEKLFF. The complete variable domain, with remaining parts taken from reference TRBV7-9 and TRBJ1-4, reads DTGVSQNPRHKITKRGQNVTFRCDPISEHNRLYWYRQTLGQGPEFLTYFQNEAQLEKSRLLSDRFSAERPKGSFSTLEIQRTEQGDSAMYLCASSFWDTDEKLFFGSGTQLSVL.

The chain couples TRBV5-4 to TRBJ2-3; D is uncertain. Germline V gene lookup returns CDR1 SGHNT and CDR2 YYREEE (reference sequence). V lost 1 base and J 0 bases, leaving 6 bases between the germline ends. CDR3 length equals 14 residues. DNA for the CDR3: TGTGCCAGCAGCTTGCCAGTGAGCACAGATACGCAGTATTTT. This gives the protein CASSLPVSTDTQYF.

A single count supports this clone. This rearrangement joins TRBV19 to TRBJ1-3; TRBD1 matches 7 bases. The CDR3 is made up of 15 amino acids. V was pared by 9 bases and J by 2 bases, with 10 bases of the junction left unmatched. Germline CDR1 LNHDA, CDR2 SQIVND (reference sequence). The CDR3 loop is CASTSDRWPGNTIYF. The CDR3 DNA sequence: TGTGCCAGCACCTCGGACAGGTGGCCTGGAAACACCATATATTTT.

The chain employs TRBV14 and TRBJ1-2, with D uncertain. The germline CDR1 and CDR2 sequences are SGHDN and FVKESK. The CDR3 runs 15 residues. V lost 5 bases and J 8 bases, leaving 21 bases between the germline ends. The CDR3 sequence is CASSKIGLNRNGYTF. Written as DNA, the CDR3 is TGTGCCAGCAGCAAGATAGGGCTAAACCGAAACGGCTACACCTTC.

This chain joins TRBV5-8 and TRBJ2-1; no definite D call. The V and J ends lost 5 bases and 8 bases respectively, with 14 bases between them. The CDR3 totals 13 residues. CDR1 SGHTS and CDR2 YDEGEE come from the germline V gene. The CDR3 here is CASRPRPPHEQFF. The CDR3 nucleotides read TGTGCCAGCAGACCCAGACCACCACATGAGCAGTTCTTC.

The V call is TRBV7-2, the J call TRBJ1-4; 7 bases line up with TRBD1. The CDR3 runs 14 residues. Trimming cost V 5 bases and J 8 bases; bases outside gene matches: 8. Germline assignment: CDR1 SGHTA and CDR2 FQGNSA. The CDR3 protein is CASSPGQAYEKLFF. The CDR3 DNA reads as TGTGCCAGCAGCCCCGGACAGGCATACGAAAAACTGTTTTTT.